This passage covers 12 T cell receptor beta chains from one sample sequenced in a study of CD8+CD57+ T cells in acquired aplastic anemia. TCR beta VDJ and CDR3 profiling used genomic DNA as template. TCRdb recomputed calls from the reads with MiXCR, one row per CDR3 protein. The sample holds approximately 300,000 distinct CDR3 sequences, under 65% seen once. Only patients with CD8+CD57+ cell expansion on flow cytometry were chosen for sequencing. Specimen: sorted CD4+, CD8+, or CD8+CD57+ T cells (not recorded which) from PBMCs. All receptors derive from a human donor with aplastic anemia.

This clonotype was seen at least ten times. The chain combines TRBV6-6 with TRBJ1-6, with a weak D call TRBD1 (5 bases). Trimming pared 1 base from V and 7 bases from J, leaving 14 bases between. From germline, CDR1 is MNHNY and CDR2 SVGAGI (reference sequence). The CDR3 runs 16 residues. The CDR3 DNA reads as TGTGCCAGCAGTTACTATCAGGGACTGAAAAATTCACCCCTCCACTTT. Translating gives CASSYYQGLKNSPLHF.

The rearrangement links TRBV19 to TRBJ2-1; no definite D call. Between the trimmed V and J ends, which lost 6 bases and 5 bases, there was a span of 14 bases. Germline loops: CDR1 LNHDA, CDR2 SQIVND (reference sequence). The CDR3 contains 14 residues. CDR3 loop: CASRELPTNNEQFF. In nucleotides, the CDR3 is TGTGCCAGTAGAGAGCTGCCGACCAACAATGAGCAGTTCTTC.

The chain uses TRBV20-1 and TRBJ1-4; no firm D call. V was cut by 4 bases and J by 8 bases, with 14 bases left in between. The CDR3 loop spans 13 amino acids. From germline, CDR1 is DFQATT and CDR2 SNEGSKA (reference sequence). As DNA, the CDR3 is TGCAGTGCTAAGGTAGCAGGAGGGGAAAAACTGTTTTTT. Amino acid sequence: CSAKVAGGEKLFF.

The sample holds a few counts of this clonotype. This chain links TRBV7-2 with TRBJ1-1, with D possibly matching TRBD1 (5 bases). Germline-derived CDR1 and CDR2 are SGHTA and FQGNSA. Trimming cost V 6 bases and J 2 bases, with 16 bases left between them. The CDR3 covers 15 residues. This CDR3 is CASRLGVSRNTEAFF. CDR3 in DNA: TGTGCCAGCAGGCTGGGGGTCAGCCGTAACACTGAAGCTTTCTTT.

V usage is TRBV7-3 and J usage is TRBJ2-1, with TRBD2 as a possible D gene (6 bases). The germline CDR1 and CDR2 sequences are SGHTA and FQGTGA. The CDR3 covers 14 residues. Trimming took 2 bases from V and 5 from J, leaving 10 bases between them. CDR3 loop: CASSLRSSDNEQFF. In DNA, the CDR3 is TGTGCCAGCAGCTTACGGTCTAGCGACAATGAGCAGTTCTTC.

The chain links TRBV10-3 to TRBJ1-5; the D is unclear. CDR1 is ENHRY and CDR2 is SYGVKD in the germline V gene. The CDR3 is 15 residues long. The germline V and J ends were trimmed by 2 bases and 1 base, with 9 bases remaining between them. The CDR3: CAISEGWRSNQPQHF. CDR3 DNA sequence: TGTGCCATCAGTGAGGGATGGAGAAGCAATCAGCCCCAGCATTTT.

As to this clonotype: One junction end disagrees with the germline gene, perhaps due to a read error. The chain employs TRBV2 and TRBJ1-6; TRBD1 matches 11 bases. Germline loops: CDR1 SNHLY, CDR2 FYNNEI. The CDR3 contains 16 residues. The DNA for the CDR3 is TGTGCCAGCAGCCAGGACAGGGGGCAAAGAGATTCACCCTTCCACTTT. Amino acids: CASSQDRGQRDSPFHF.

The chain carries TRBV29-1 and TRBJ2-2; 11 nucleotides align to TRBD1. The CDR3 is 13 residues long. Trimming removed 7 bases from V and 5 bases from J; junction bases left unmatched: 3. Germline V CDR1 and CDR2: SQVTM, ANQGSEA. CDR3 protein: CSGGTGGTGELFF. The CDR3 nucleotides read TGCAGCGGTGGGACAGGGGGTACCGGGGAGCTGTTTTTT.

This clonotype was picked up a small number of times. This chain joins TRBV18 and TRBJ1-1; D perhaps matches TRBD1 (6 bases). Trimming removed 4 bases from V and 8 bases from J, with 14 bases in between. This CDR3 is 13 amino acids long. The germline gives CDR1 KGHSH, CDR2 LQKENI. In DNA, the CDR3 is TGTGCCAGCTCACAACGGGACAACGGGGAAGCTTTCTTT. This encodes CASSQRDNGEAFF.

J is TRBJ2-7 and V is TRBV20-1; possibly TRBD2 for D (6 bases). The germline V gene encodes CDR1 DFQATT and CDR2 SNEGSKA (reference sequence). The CDR3 covers 15 residues. Deletions cut 2 bases from V and 0 bases from J, with 14 bases between. The CDR3 nucleotides are TGCAGTGCTAGACTTCTAGCGCTACCCTCCTACGAGCAGTACTTC. Translated, it gives CSARLLALPSYEQYF.

Notes on this clonotype: One junction end disagrees with the germline gene, perhaps due to a read error. This chain's CDR3 is CASSLTSGAGPYEQYF. The CDR3, as DNA: TGTGCCAGCAGCCTAACTAGCGGGGCAGGCCCTTACGAGCAGTACTTC. The chain combines TRBV7-3 with TRBJ2-7, with 10 bases aligning to TRBD2. The germline V gene has CDR1 SGHTA and CDR2 FQGTGA. CDR3 length equals 16 residues.

In this sample, this clonotype turned up a few times. V gene TRBV7-9 combines with J gene TRBJ1-1, with a possible D match to TRBD1 (5 bases). Germline V gene sequence: CDR1 SEHNR, CDR2 FQNEAQ (reference sequence). The CDR3 spans 14 residues. The V gene lost 3 bases and the J gene lost 1 base, with 9 bases spanning the gap. The CDR3 nucleotides are TGTGCCAGCAGCTTTCAGGGTGGGAACACTGAAGCTTTCTTT. Amino acid sequence: CASSFQGGNTEAFF.